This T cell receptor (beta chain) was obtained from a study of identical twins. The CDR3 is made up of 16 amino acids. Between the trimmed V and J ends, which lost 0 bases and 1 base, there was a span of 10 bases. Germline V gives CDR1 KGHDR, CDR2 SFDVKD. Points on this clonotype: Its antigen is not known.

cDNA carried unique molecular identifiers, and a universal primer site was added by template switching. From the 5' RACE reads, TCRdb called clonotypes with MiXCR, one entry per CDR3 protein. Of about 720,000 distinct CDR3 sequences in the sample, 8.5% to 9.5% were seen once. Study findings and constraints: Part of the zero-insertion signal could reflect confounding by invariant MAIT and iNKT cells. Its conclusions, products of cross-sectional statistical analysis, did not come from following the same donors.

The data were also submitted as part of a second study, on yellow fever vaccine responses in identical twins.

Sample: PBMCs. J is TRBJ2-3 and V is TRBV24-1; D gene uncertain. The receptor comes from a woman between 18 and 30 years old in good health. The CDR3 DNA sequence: TGTGCCACCAGTGATTTGGGTCCGGGTGGCACAGATACGCAGTATTTT. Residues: CATSDLGPGGTDTQYF.